This T cell receptor (beta chain) was observed in a study of human CD8 memory T cell subsets. General observations from the study: Stem-like memory and precursor exhausted T cells had similarly high diversity, unlike effector memory cells. Of all T cell receptor chains, just the beta chains were sequenced in this study.

This clonotype registers medium-sized by frequency. The antigen is undetermined. The CDR3 runs to 17 residues. Germline V gene sequence: CDR1 MNHEY, CDR2 SVGAGI. TCR beta libraries were made by UMI-labeled 5' RACE. With the 5' RACE reads reprocessed, TCRdb shows one record per CDR3 protein and no DNA. The listing records 15,000 to 20,000 distinct CDR3 sequences. TSTEM referred to stem-like memory CD8+ T cells, which were CCR7+ PD-1- TIGIT-. The sequence derives from a human donor in good health. The chain employs TRBV6-5 and TRBJ1-1; TCRdb lists TRBD1, though no DNA is available to test this call. The sequencing input was CD8+ stem-like memory T cells (TSCM and TCM) sorted from PBMCs. Subset defined: stem-like memory CD8 T cells (TSTEM), CCR7+ PD-1- TIGIT-. CDR3 in amino acids: CASRPKTGSLVRPEAFF.